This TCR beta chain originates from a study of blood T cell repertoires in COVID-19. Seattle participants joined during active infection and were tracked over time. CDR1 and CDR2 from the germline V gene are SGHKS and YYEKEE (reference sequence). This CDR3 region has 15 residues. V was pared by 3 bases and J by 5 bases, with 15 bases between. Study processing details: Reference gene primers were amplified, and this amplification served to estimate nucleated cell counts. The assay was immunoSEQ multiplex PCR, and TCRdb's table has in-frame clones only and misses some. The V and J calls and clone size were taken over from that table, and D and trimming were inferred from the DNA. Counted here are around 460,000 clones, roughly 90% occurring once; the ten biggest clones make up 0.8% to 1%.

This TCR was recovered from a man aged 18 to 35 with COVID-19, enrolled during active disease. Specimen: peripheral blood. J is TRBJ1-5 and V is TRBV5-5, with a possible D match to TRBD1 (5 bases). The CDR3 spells CASSSSPGGDQPQHF. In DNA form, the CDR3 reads TGTGCCAGCAGCTCTTCGCCGGGGGGTGATCAGCCCCAGCATTTT.